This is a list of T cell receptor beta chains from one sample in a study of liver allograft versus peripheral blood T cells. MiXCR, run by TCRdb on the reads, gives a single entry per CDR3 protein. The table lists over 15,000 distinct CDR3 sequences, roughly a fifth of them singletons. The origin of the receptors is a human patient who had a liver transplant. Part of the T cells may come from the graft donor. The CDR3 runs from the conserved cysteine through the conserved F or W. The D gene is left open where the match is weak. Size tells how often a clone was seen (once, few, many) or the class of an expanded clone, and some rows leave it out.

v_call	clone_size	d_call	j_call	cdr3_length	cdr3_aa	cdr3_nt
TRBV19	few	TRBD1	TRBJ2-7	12	CASSRQGVKQYF	TGTGCCAGTAGTCGACAGGGGGTGAAGCAGTACTTC
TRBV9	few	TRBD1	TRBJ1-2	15	CASSPGDRDLGGYTF	TGTGCCAGCAGCCCGGGGGACAGGGATTTAGGCGGCTACACCTTC
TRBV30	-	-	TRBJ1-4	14	CAWSVLTGNEILFF	TGTGCCTGGAGTGTACTTACGGGGAATGAAATACTGTTTTTT
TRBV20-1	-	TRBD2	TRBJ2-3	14	CSAPREGRTDTQYF	TGCAGTGCTCCCCGGGAGGGGAGGACAGATACGCAGTATTTT
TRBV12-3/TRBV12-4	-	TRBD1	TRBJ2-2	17	CASSFLTGTGGAGELFF	TGTGCCAGCAGTTTTCTTACCGGGACAGGGGGGGCCGGGGAGCTGTTTTTT
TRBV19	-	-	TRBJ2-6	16	CASSIVRGSGANVLTF	TGTGCCAGTAGTATAGTGAGGGGCTCTGGGGCCAACGTCCTGACTTTC
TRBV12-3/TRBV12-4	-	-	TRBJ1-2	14	CASSLRSGSYGYTF	TGTGCCAGCAGTTTAAGATCAGGCAGCTATGGCTACACCTTC
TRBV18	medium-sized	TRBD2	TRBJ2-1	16	CASSPRTSGGANEQFF	TGTGCCAGCTCACCGCGGACTAGCGGGGGGGCAAATGAGCAGTTCTTC
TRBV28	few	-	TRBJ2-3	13	CASSGGGTDTQYF	TGTGCCAGCAGTGGCGGGGGCACAGATACGCAGTATTTT
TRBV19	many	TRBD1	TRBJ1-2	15	CASSMIGQGLYGYTF	TGTGCCAGTAGTATGATCGGACAGGGATTATATGGCTACACCTTC
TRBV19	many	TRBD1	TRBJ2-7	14	CASSRQGLTYEQYF	TGTGCCAGTAGTAGACAGGGTTTGACCTACGAGCAGTACTTC
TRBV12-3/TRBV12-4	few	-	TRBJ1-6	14	CASSFEGSKSPLHF	TGTGCCAGCAGTTTCGAAGGAAGTAAGTCACCCCTCCACTTT
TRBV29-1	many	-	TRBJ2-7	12	CSGGTSNYEQYF	TGCAGCGGTGGGACATCTAACTACGAGCAGTACTTC